This TCR beta chain was found in a study of blood T cell repertoires in COVID-19. At the level of the study: PBMCs, B-cell-depleted T cells, or T cells provided the cDNA or gDNA that made up the material.

Some clones are missing from TCRdb's copy, which holds only in-frame ones; the method was immunoSEQ multiplex PCR. The sample lists more than 100,000 clones, roughly 84% occurring once. V dropped 3 bases and J dropped 6; count of bases not matched to a gene: 4. Germline V CDR1 and CDR2: GTSNPN, SVGIG (reference sequence). The CDR3 extends over 12 amino acids. The sequenced sample was peripheral blood. The chain couples TRBV30 to TRBJ1-1; 7 bases are a match to TRBD1. The source is a man in his sixties with acute or convalescent COVID-19. CDR3 loop: CAWRGQGAEAFF. For the CDR3, the DNA is TGTGCCTGGAGGGGCCAGGGGGCTGAAGCTTTCTTT.